This is a list of T cell receptor beta chains from one sample in a study of graft-versus-host responses after intestinal transplantation. No cognate antigen is known for these TCRs. The repertoire was sequenced with immunoSEQ multiplex PCR; TCRdb's copy has only in-frame clones and lacks some. The repertoire has 90,000 to 150,000 clones, approximately 92% of them found once; the top ten carry around 0.12%. Sequenced material: unstimulated CD4+ T cells sorted from spleen or lymph node cells, taken before intestinal transplant. The receptors originated from a human donor who received an intestinal transplant. Both conserved end residues are part of each CDR3. A D gene is named only where the DNA matches it firmly. Rows may omit the clone size; those that give it use once, few, many or a size class.

j_call clone_size cdr3_length d_call v_call cdr3_nt cdr3_aa
TRBJ2-5 . 16 TRBD2 TRBV5-1 TGCGCCAGCAGCCCAGGGACTAGCGGGCCCCCAACGACCCAGTACTTC CASSPGTSGPPTTQYF
TRBJ1-4 . 11 . TRBV27 TGTGCCAGCAGTGGTTGGGGAAAACTGTTTTTT CASSGWGKLFF
TRBJ2-2 . 14 . TRBV10-1 TGCGCCAGCAGGTCCGAACAGGGAACCGGGGAGCTGTTTTTT CASRSEQGTGELFF
TRBJ1-1 . 12 . TRBV5-8 TGTGCCAGCAGCTCGGGACCGAAAGAAGCTTTCTTT CASSSGPKEAFF
TRBJ2-1 . 16 . TRBV5-1 TGCGCCAGCAGCCCTAGGGGTATTAGCTCCTACAATGAGCAGTTCTTC CASSPRGISSYNEQFF
TRBJ1-2 . 14 . TRBV2 TGTGCCAGCAGTGTTCAGGGCATGGACTATGGCTACACCTTC CASSVQGMDYGYTF
TRBJ2-7 . 9 . TRBV28 TGTGCCAGCAGTCCCCCGCTGGGCTTC CASSPPLGF
TRBJ1-1 . 15 TRBD1 TRBV6-5 TGTGCCAGCAGGCCCAGACAGGGCATGAACACTGAAGCTTTCTTT CASRPRQGMNTEAFF
TRBJ1-1 . 14 . TRBV19 TGTGCCAGTAGTCCCCTCACAGTGAACACTGAAGCTTTCTTT CASSPLTVNTEAFF
TRBJ1-3 . 14 . TRBV9 TGTGCCAGCAGTAACCCGGGATTGTCGGACACCATATATTTT CASSNPGLSDTIYF
TRBJ2-7 . 13 . TRBV6-1 TGTGCCAGCAGTCAGTCCTTCTCCTACGAGCAGTACTTC CASSQSFSYEQYF
TRBJ1-1 . 14 . TRBV5-4 TGTGCCAGCAGCCCGGCCCTAGGGGACACTGAAGCTTTCTTT CASSPALGDTEAFF
TRBJ2-1 . 13 . TRBV28 TGTGCCAGCACCCGGGGCTCCTACAATGAGCAGTTCTTC CASTRGSYNEQFF
TRBJ2-7 . 14 TRBD2 TRBV28 TGTGCCAGCTGCCGCCTAGCGGGAGTCGCCGAGCAGTACTTC CASCRLAGVAEQYF
TRBJ1-2 . 14 TRBD1 TRBV2 TGTGCCAGCAACCCGGACAGGGGGTATGTAGGCTACACCTTC CASNPDRGYVGYTF
TRBJ2-1 once 14 . TRBV4-1 TGCGCCAGCAGCCAAGAATTCGTAGTGCCTGAGCAGTTCTTC CASSQEFVVPEQFF
TRBJ2-7 once 13 . TRBV18 TGTGCCAGCTCACCAGGGCGGGGCTTCGGTCAGTACTTC CASSPGRGFGQYF
TRBJ2-7 . 13 TRBD1 TRBV6-5 TGTGCCAGCAGCGACAGGGGGTCCTACGAGCAGTACTTC CASSDRGSYEQYF